This is a list of T cell receptor beta chains from one sample in a study of blood T cell repertoires in COVID-19. The data were produced by immunoSEQ multiplex PCR, yet TCRdb's version contains in-frame clones alone and is incomplete. The data contain tens of thousands of clones, 82% of them singletons. The specimen sequenced was peripheral blood. The receptors were gathered from a woman aged 60 to 75 with acute or convalescent COVID-19. The CDR3 runs from the conserved cysteine through the conserved F or W. D genes are given only for firm matches. Not every row has a clone size; where given, it reads once, few, many or a size class.

clone_size	j_call	v_call	d_call	cdr3_nt	cdr3_aa
NA	TRBJ2-7	TRBV6-6	NA	TGTGCCAGCAGCTCACGGGACATTGGGGACTACGAGCAGTACTTC	CASSSRDIGDYEQYF
NA	TRBJ1-2	TRBV18	TRBD1	TGTGCCAGCTCATCGGGACAGGGGAATGGCTACACCTTC	CASSSGQGNGYTF
NA	TRBJ2-2	TRBV28	TRBD1	TGTGCCAGCGTGGGACAGGGTAATACCGGGGAGCTGTTTTTT	CASVGQGNTGELFF
NA	TRBJ1-1	TRBV30	NA	TGTGCCGCCGCGCGGGGGTTGAACACTGAAGCTTTCTTT	CAAARGLNTEAFF
NA	TRBJ1-1	TRBV5-1	NA	TGCGCCAGCAGCTTGGCCGCAGGCACTGAAGCTTTCTTT	CASSLAAGTEAFF
NA	TRBJ1-5	TRBV18	NA	TGTGCCAGCTCACCATTCGACAGGACTAGCAATCAGCCCCAGCATTTT	CASSPFDRTSNQPQHF
NA	TRBJ1-1	TRBV12-3/TRBV12-4	NA	TGTGCCAGCAGTTTTACAGGGAACACTGAAGCTTTCTTT	CASSFTGNTEAFF
NA	TRBJ2-2	TRBV2	TRBD2	TGTGCCAGCATAGCGGGGGCCGGAACCGGGGAGCTGTTTTTT	CASIAGAGTGELFF
NA	TRBJ1-2	TRBV5-5	NA	TGTGCCAGCAGCGCCACAATTGGCTACACCTTC	CASSATIGYTF
once	TRBJ1-2	TRBV30	NA	TGTGCCTGGACAGCGGCGGGGGGAGGTGGCTACACCTTC	CAWTAAGGGGYTF
NA	TRBJ1-2	TRBV18	NA	TGTGCCAGCTCACCAAGGACAAAGGGGTCAGGGGAGAATGGTGGCTACACCTTC	CASSPRTKGSGENGGYTF
NA	TRBJ1-2	TRBV28	TRBD1	TGTGCCAGCAGTCTGGACAGGGCGGGTCCCTATGGCTACACCTTC	CASSLDRAGPYGYTF
NA	TRBJ2-1	TRBV29-1	NA	TGCAGCGTAATGGACACCAATGAGCAGTTCTTC	CSVMDTNEQFF
NA	TRBJ2-2	TRBV5-6	TRBD1	TGTGCCAGCAGCACGGGACAGTTGTATAGGGAGCTGTTTTTT	CASSTGQLYRELFF
once	TRBJ2-3	TRBV19	NA	TGTGCCAGTAGCCCCGGGACTCTCCGAACAGATACGCAGTATTTT	CASSPGTLRTDTQYF
NA	TRBJ2-7	TRBV2	NA	TGTGCCAGCAGTGAAGTAGGGGGGGGTTACGAGCAGTACTTC	CASSEVGGGYEQYF
NA	TRBJ2-7	TRBV9	TRBD1	TGTGCCAGCAGCCGGGACAGCGGCTACGAGCAGTACTTC	CASSRDSGYEQYF
NA	TRBJ1-3	TRBV10-1	NA	TGCGCCAGCAAAACCAATCAAGAGCTCTCTGGAAACACCATATATTTT	CASKTNQELSGNTIYF
few	TRBJ1-4	TRBV12-2	NA	TGTGCAAGTCGCTCCCTACGTGTCCTAGGGGGCGCCAATGAAAAACTGTTTTTT	CASRSLRVLGGANEKLFF
NA	TRBJ2-7	TRBV9	NA	TGTGCCAGCAGCGTAGACGCTTCCCACACATACGAGCGGGCCTACGAGCAGTACTTC	CASSVDASHTYERAYEQYF
NA	TRBJ2-1	TRBV27	NA	TGTGCCAGCAGTTTATACTCAAGCTCCTACAATGAGCAGTTCTTC	CASSLYSSSYNEQFF
NA	TRBJ1-3	TRBV3-1/TRBV3-2	NA	TGTGCCAGCAGCCAATCTAGCTCTGGAAACACCATATATTTT	CASSQSSSGNTIYF
NA	TRBJ1-1	TRBV2	TRBD1	TGTGCCAAATTGCTCCAGGGGGTGGCTTTCTTT	CAKLLQGVAFF
NA	TRBJ1-5	TRBV28	TRBD1	TGTGCCAGCAGGACAGGGGTTCAGCCCCAGCATTTT	CASRTGVQPQHF
NA	TRBJ2-7	TRBV21-1	NA	TGTGCCAGCAGCTTAGTGACTCCCTACGAGCAGTACTTC	CASSLVTPYEQYF
NA	TRBJ2-5	TRBV27	NA	TGTGCCAGCAGTTGGGGGGTCTTTGGGACCCAGTACTTC	CASSWGVFGTQYF
NA	TRBJ1-3	TRBV5-1	NA	TGCGCCAGCAGCCGCCGGTCCCCTCAAAGCTCTGGAAACACCATATATTTT	CASSRRSPQSSGNTIYF
NA	TRBJ1-2	TRBV28	TRBD1	TGTGCCAGCAGAGGGGACAGGGGGCGAGGCTATGGCTACACCTTC	CASRGDRGRGYGYTF
NA	TRBJ1-2	TRBV19	NA	TGTGCCAGTAGTATACTGGGGGGCTATGGCTACACCTTC	CASSILGGYGYTF
NA	TRBJ1-2	TRBV6-5	NA	TGTGCCAGCAGTTACTCGAATCAGGGGGGCTACACCTTC	CASSYSNQGGYTF
NA	TRBJ1-1	TRBV18	NA	TGTGCCAGCTCACCCGTGGACAGCCTGAACACTGAAGCTTTCTTT	CASSPVDSLNTEAFF
few	TRBJ1-5	TRBV4-1	TRBD1	TGCGCCAGCAGCCAAGATCAGGGGGCGATGAATCAGCCCCAGCATTTT	CASSQDQGAMNQPQHF
once	TRBJ2-7	TRBV7-9	TRBD1	TGTGCCAGCACCCCGGGACAGCCCTACGAGCAGTACTTC	CASTPGQPYEQYF
NA	TRBJ2-6	TRBV18	NA	TGTGCCAGCTCATCCGATAGTATGTACGGGGCCAACGTCCTGACTTTC	CASSSDSMYGANVLTF
once	TRBJ2-7	TRBV19	NA	TGTGCCAGCAGAGGATGGGAGACCGACGAGCAGTACTTC	CASRGWETDEQYF
NA	TRBJ1-1	TRBV29-1	NA	TGCAGCGTTGACTGGGGACAGAACACTGAAGCTTTCTTT	CSVDWGQNTEAFF
NA	TRBJ2-7	TRBV2	NA	TGTGCCAGCAGTGATGATACATACGAGCAGTACTTC	CASSDDTYEQYF
NA	TRBJ1-3	TRBV9	NA	TGTGCCAGCAGCCCGCACGACGGGGCTGGAAACACCATATATTTT	CASSPHDGAGNTIYF
NA	TRBJ2-7	TRBV18	NA	TGTGCCAGCTCACCACAGAGAAGCACCATTAATTCCTACGAGCAGTACTTC	CASSPQRSTINSYEQYF
NA	TRBJ2-5	TRBV2	TRBD2	TGTGCCAGCAGCCCTATTATGGGACTAGCGGGAAGGGAGACCCAGTACTTC	CASSPIMGLAGRETQYF
once	TRBJ1-4	TRBV2	TRBD1	TGTGCCAGCAGTCGGGAGACAGGGTGGAGTGAAAAACTGTTTTTT	CASSRETGWSEKLFF
few	TRBJ1-6	TRBV7-2	NA	TGTGCCAGCAGCTCTGTCGCGAATTCACCCCTCCACTTT	CASSSVANSPLHF
NA	TRBJ1-1	TRBV30	NA	TGTGCCTGGACCTTGGGGGGTCTGTCTGCTTTCTTT	CAWTLGGLSAFF
NA	TRBJ2-1	TRBV11-3	NA	TGTGCCAGCAGCTTAGTTTCGACAAGCAATGAGCAGTTCTTC	CASSLVSTSNEQFF
once	TRBJ1-2	TRBV27	TRBD1	TGTGCCAGCAGTCCAAGGGACAGATACTATGGCTACACCTTC	CASSPRDRYYGYTF
once	TRBJ2-6	TRBV5-1	NA	TGCGCCAGCAGCTTCTCAGGGGCAGCCGGGGCCAACGTCCTGACTTTC	CASSFSGAAGANVLTF
NA	TRBJ1-1	TRBV25-1	TRBD1	TGTGCCAGCAGTGACTCCGGACAGGGGGCGCATCTCCTATTGGCTTTCTTT	CASSDSGQGAHLLLAFF
NA	TRBJ2-3	TRBV27	NA	TGTGCCAGCAGTTTTCAAGGGGTAATTAGCACAGATACGCAGTATTTT	CASSFQGVISTDTQYF
NA	TRBJ1-1	TRBV30	NA	TGTGCCTGGAGTGGAGGAGGGAACACTGAAGCTTTCTTT	CAWSGGGNTEAFF
NA	TRBJ2-3	TRBV11-2	TRBD2	TGTGCCAGCAGCCTTCCCACCGGGACTAGCGCAGTAGATACGCAGTATTTT	CASSLPTGTSAVDTQYF
many	TRBJ1-1	TRBV19	NA	TGTGCCAGTAGTAATGTTCCCAGGCGCGCTGAAGCTTTCTTT	CASSNVPRRAEAFF
NA	TRBJ2-2	TRBV5-4	TRBD2	TGTGCCAGCAGCTTGGCCGGGGGGGGAGACACCGGGGAGCTGTTTTTT	CASSLAGGGDTGELFF
few	TRBJ2-7	TRBV5-6	TRBD1	TGTGCCAGCAGCTTACCGGGACAGGGGGCCCTTTACTCCTACGAGCAGTACTTC	CASSLPGQGALYSYEQYF